This T cell receptor beta chain was retrieved from a study of regulatory T cells in long-lasting Graves disease. The study's findings and limits: Persistent Graves' patients had lower TCR diversity than newly diagnosed ones.

There are a few counts of this clonotype. Antigen: not known. The V gene's germline CDR1 is KGHDR and CDR2 SFDVKD. The CDR3 is 15 residues long. Trimming left V 4 bases short and J 8 bases short, with 17 bases between. The time point denotes: newly diagnosed GD, antithyroid drugs for less than 3 months. PBMCs were the source of the RNA used for TCR sequencing. EDTA tubes received approximately 10 milliliters of drawn peripheral blood. HTBI primers from iRepertoire and Arm-PCR of CDR3 regions yielded the TCR beta libraries. TCRdb processed the multiplex PCR reads anew with MiXCR; each CDR3 protein has one entry. Of about 440,000 distinct CDR3 sequences in the sample, 15% were seen once. These data were also filed under a second study, of T cells in Graves' hyperthyroidism and ophthalmopathy.

The V gene is TRBV24-1, the J gene TRBJ2-1; no reliable D call. This clonotype was sampled from a woman aged 25 to 39 with Graves disease. This specimen consisted of peripheral blood mononuclear cells (PBMCs), obtained at new diagnosis, from a patient treated with antithyroid drugs. The CDR3 sequence is CATSDPLEKPYEQFF. DNA of the CDR3: TGTGCCACCAGTGACCCCCTCGAAAAGCCCTATGAGCAGTTCTTC.